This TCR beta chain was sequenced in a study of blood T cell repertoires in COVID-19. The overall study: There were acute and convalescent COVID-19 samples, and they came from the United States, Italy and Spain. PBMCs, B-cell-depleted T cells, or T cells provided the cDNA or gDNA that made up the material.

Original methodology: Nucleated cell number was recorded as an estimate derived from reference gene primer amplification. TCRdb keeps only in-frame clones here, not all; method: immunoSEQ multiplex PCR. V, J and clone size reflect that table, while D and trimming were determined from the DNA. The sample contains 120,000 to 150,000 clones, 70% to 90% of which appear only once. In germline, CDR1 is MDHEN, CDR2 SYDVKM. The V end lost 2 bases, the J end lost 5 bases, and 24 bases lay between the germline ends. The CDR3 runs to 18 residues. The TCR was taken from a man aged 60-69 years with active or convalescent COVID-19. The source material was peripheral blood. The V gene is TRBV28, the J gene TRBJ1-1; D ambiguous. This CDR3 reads CASSLGTAFVPTGTEAFF. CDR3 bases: TGTGCCAGCAGTTTAGGCACAGCTTTTGTGCCGACGGGGACTGAAGCTTTCTTT. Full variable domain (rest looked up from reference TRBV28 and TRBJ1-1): DVKVTQSSRYLVKRTGEKVFLECVQDMDHENMFWYRQDPGLGLRLIYFSYDVKMKEKGDIPEGYSVSREKKERFSLILESASTNQTSMYLCASSLGTAFVPTGTEAFFGQGTRLTVV.